This entry lists 13 T cell receptor beta chains sequenced from one sample in a study of CD8+ T cells in alopecia areata. Once RNA had been extracted, it was reverse transcribed into cDNA to act as the sequencing template. The assay was immunoSEQ multiplex PCR, and TCRdb's table has in-frame clones only and misses some. The repertoire holds 150,000 to 200,000 clones, approximately 61% seen once, with over 0.9% in the top ten. Treatment noted: oral pan-JAK inhibitor, 5-10 mg twice daily. The sample consisted of CD4+ T cells sorted from blood, taken at week 24, from a patient treated with tofacitinib. The receptors derive from a human donor with alopecia areata.

In the case of this clone: The sample holds other DNA sequences that translate to the same CDR3. The genes are TRBV7-2 and TRBJ2-3; D unresolved. The V gene lost 1 base and the J gene lost 1 base, with 3 bases spanning the gap. Per the germline V gene, CDR1 is SGHTA and CDR2 is FQGNSA. The CDR3 is 13 amino acids. CDR3 bases: TGTGCCAGCAGCTTAGATCGCACAGATACGCAGTATTTT. Its translation is CASSLDRTDTQYF.

The chain carries TRBV5-6 and TRBJ2-1; D is uncertain. Trimming pared 0 bases from V and 10 bases from J, leaving 14 bases between. Germline CDR1 SGHDT, CDR2 YYEEEE. The CDR3 has 14 amino acids. For the CDR3, the DNA is TGTGCCAGCAGCTTGGCCGGCAGGCTGGGGGAGCAGTTCTTC. It codes for CASSLAGRLGEQFF. Combining the CDR3 with reference TRBV5-6 and TRBJ2-1 gives the whole variable domain DAGVTQSPTHLIKTRGQQVTLRCSPKSGHDTVSWYQQALGQGPQFIFQYYEEEERQRGNFPDRFSGHQFPNYSSELNVNALLLGDSALYLCASSLAGRLGEQFFGPGTRLTVL.

The chain joins TRBV2 to TRBJ2-3, with D perhaps TRBD2 (5 bases). Trimming shortened V by 4 bases and J by 2 bases, and 10 bases separated the two germline ends. The CDR3 runs 14 residues. Germline values: CDR1 SNHLY, CDR2 FYNNEI. CDR3 residues: CASSVLLDTDTQYF. The CDR3 DNA is TGTGCCAGCAGTGTCCTACTAGACACAGATACGCAGTATTTT.

This clone was recorded a few times. The chain combines TRBV7-2 with TRBJ1-6; D is uncertain. This CDR3 region has 16 residues. Trimming removed 4 bases at V and 7 bases at J, with 17 bases between. Germline lookup yields CDR1 SGHTA and CDR2 FQGNSA. CDR3 in amino acids: CASSSMGAAGNSPLHF. The CDR3 DNA reads as TGTGCCAGCAGCTCAATGGGCGCCGCGGGGAATTCACCCCTCCACTTT.

This clone was seen a single time. The chain couples TRBV30 to TRBJ2-3; 9 positions agree with TRBD1. The CDR3 totals 15 residues. After removal of 3 bases from V and 3 bases from J, the junction contained 7 bases not matched to a gene. CDR1 is GTSNPN, CDR2 SVGIG, per germline (reference sequence). The CDR3 protein is CAWSTGTGRTDTQYF. The CDR3 DNA reads as TGTGCCTGGAGCACCGGGACAGGGCGAACAGATACGCAGTATTTT.

V and J are TRBV6-6 and TRBJ2-3; D uncertain. This CDR3 region has 13 residues. Trimming left V 6 bases short and J 3 bases short, with 10 bases between. Per germline, CDR1 MNHNY and CDR2 SVGAGI (reference sequence). The DNA for the CDR3 is TGTGCCAGCAGCGCCGCGCAGACAGATACGCAGTATTTT. Protein product: CASSAAQTDTQYF.

This clone was seen a handful of times. V gene TRBV4-1 combines with J gene TRBJ2-1; tentative D call: TRBD2 (5 bases). The CDR3 is made up of 15 amino acids. The germline V gene has CDR1 MGHRA and CDR2 YSYEKL. V was shortened by 2 bases and J by 4 bases, with 12 bases between the two germline ends. Here the CDR3 DNA reads TGCGCCAGCAGCCAACTTGGACTGAAGTACAATGAGCAGTTCTTC. It is translated as CASSQLGLKYNEQFF.

This chain uses TRBV7-2 with TRBJ2-5; 9 bases fit TRBD1. The CDR3 is 15 amino acids. The trim removed 0 bases at V and 3 bases at J, leaving 2 bases unmatched. Germline CDR1 is SGHTA and CDR2 is FQGNSA. DNA for the CDR3: TGTGCCAGCAGCTTAGCTGGGACAGGGAAAGAGACCCAGTACTTC. Amino acids: CASSLAGTGKETQYF.

The CDR3 spells CSVQKRQFSKFQETQYF. CDR3 nucleotide sequence: TGCAGCGTACAGAAGCGACAGTTTTCGAAATTCCAAGAGACCCAGTACTTC. The rearrangement joins TRBV29-1 to TRBJ2-5, with D possibly matching TRBD1 (5 bases). V was cut by 6 bases and J by 1 base, with 24 bases left in between. The germline gives CDR1 SQVTM, CDR2 ANQGSEA. This CDR3 comprises 17 residues.

The chain combines TRBV5-6 with TRBJ1-6, with 10 bases aligning to TRBD1. The CDR3 runs 14 residues. The germline V gene has CDR1 SGHDT and CDR2 YYEEEE. V dropped 4 bases and J dropped 8; count of bases not matched to a gene: 3. Here the CDR3 DNA reads TGTGCCAGCAGCCTGACAGGGGGCGATTCACCCCTCCACTTT. Its protein is CASSLTGGDSPLHF.

The gene calls are TRBV9 and TRBJ1-2; TRBD1 matches at 7 bases. CDR1 and CDR2 from the germline V gene are SGDLS and YYNGEE. Losses at the gene ends were 1 base for V and 6 bases for J; bases not matched to a gene: 6. CDR3 length: 14 residues. The CDR3 DNA sequence: TGTGCCAGCAGCGTATTCGAGGGGGCTCATGGCTACACCTTC. This codes for CASSVFEGAHGYTF.

The chain recombines TRBV4-2 with TRBJ2-1; D call uncertain. Germline assignment: CDR1 LGHNA and CDR2 YNFKEQ. The CDR3 consists of 14 residues. Between the trimmed V and J ends, which lost 0 bases and 5 bases, there was a span of 8 bases. The CDR3 protein is CASSQDLRNNEQFF. The CDR3 coding sequence is TGTGCCAGCAGCCAAGATCTGAGAAACAATGAGCAGTTCTTC.

This chain joins TRBV29-1 and TRBJ1-2, with D maybe TRBD1 (5 bases). This CDR3 has 13 residues. The germline V gene has CDR1 SQVTM and CDR2 ANQGSEA. The germline V and J ends were trimmed by 4 bases and 12 bases, with 21 bases remaining between them. CDR3 in DNA: TGCAGCGTTGCCTCGATCGGGACCTATTTCGACACCTTC. This encodes CSVASIGTYFDTF. Full variable domain (outside the CDR3, taken from reference TRBV29-1 and TRBJ1-2): SAVISQKPSRDICQRGTSLTIQCQVDSQVTMMFWYRQQPGQSLTLIATANQGSEATYESGFVIDKFPISRPNLTFSTLTVSNMSPEDSSIYLCSVASIGTYFDTFGSGTRLTVV.